Presented here are 30 T cell receptor beta chains from one specimen sequenced in a study of T cell repertoires in cytomegalovirus infection (dated by TCRdb to 2018 to 2020). This specimen's treatment or condition label, interpreted: in vitro stimulation with specific CMV peptide epitopes to enrich CMV-specific T cells. For these TCRs, the target antigens are not known. Sequenced on an Illumina HiSeq 1500. Using fastp trimming at Q25 and MiXCR clonotype assembly, TCRdb reanalyzed the public sequencing data and kept in-frame beta chains. Rows merge per CDR3 protein into single entries with the most common DNA and genes. The sample table records hundreds of thousands of distinct CDR3 sequences; roughly 42% of these occur just once. The ten largest make up just under 45% of the sample. The material was cultured PBMCs, obtained from culture after CMV antigen stimulation. These receptors were obtained from a human donor in good health (CMV status not recorded). Some clones in this sample may be carry-over from other donors' samples.

This chain uses TRBV2 with TRBJ2-5; TRBD1 matches 7 bases. There are 15 residues in the CDR3. In germline, CDR1 is SNHLY, CDR2 FYNNEI. Germline trimming cut 7 bases from V and 3 bases from J; bases unmatched to any gene: 11. The CDR3 DNA reads TGTGCCAGCACGCTGACTTTTGGACAGGAAGAGACCCAGTACTTC. It yields the protein CASTLTFGQEETQYF.

This clonotype has more than one count but fewer than ten. This rearrangement joins TRBV15 to TRBJ1-4, with 8 positions matching TRBD1. There are 15 residues in the CDR3. Germline V lookup: CDR1 LNHNV, CDR2 YYDKDF (reference sequence). J gave up 9 bases and V 5 bases, and 11 bases lay outside the gene matches. The CDR3 nucleotides are TGTGCCACCAGCCCACCGGGACAGGTATTAAAAAAACTGTTTTTT. The encoded protein is CATSPPGQVLKKLFF.

CDR3 in DNA: TGTGCCAGCAGCGAGTCTTTGGGTTATGAGCAGTTCTTC. Its protein is CASSESLGYEQFF. This chain connects TRBV7-2 to TRBJ2-1; D gene uncertain. V gave up 5 bases and J gave up 8 bases, with 13 bases separating them. Germline V CDR1 and CDR2: SGHTA, FQGNSA. The length of the CDR3 is 13 residues.

J is TRBJ2-1 and V is TRBV5-4, with D possibly matching TRBD2 (5 bases). Germline V CDR1 and CDR2: SGHNT, YYREEE (reference sequence). Trimming took off 4 bases at V and 0 bases at J, with 14 bases between the two ends. CDR3 length: 16 amino acids. In nucleotides, the CDR3 is TGTGCCAGCAGCGCCTCTAGCTCCCCCTCCTACAATGAGCAGTTCTTC. Protein product: CASSASSSPSYNEQFF.

There are a few counts of this clonotype. This chain connects TRBV7-6 to TRBJ2-7; D uncertain. The CDR3 totals 12 residues. In germline, CDR1 is SGHVS, CDR2 FNYEAQ. The V end lost 6 bases, the J end lost 12 bases, and 18 bases lay between the germline ends. The CDR3 DNA reads as TGTGCCAGCAGGAACACTGATGGGCTGTGGTACTTC. It specifies CASRNTDGLWYF.

The rearrangement uses TRBV11-3 and TRBJ2-5; tentatively, D is TRBD2 (5 bases). From germline, CDR1 is SGHNT and CDR2 YENEEA. Deletions cut 1 base from V and 2 bases from J, with 17 bases between. This CDR3 comprises 17 residues. The CDR3 reads CASSLGGGRYGQETQYF. The CDR3 region has the DNA TGTGCCAGCAGCTTAGGAGGCGGGCGTTACGGGCAAGAGACCCAGTACTTC.

This clonotype was observed a handful of times. The genes are TRBV12-3 or TRBV12-4 and TRBJ2-5; 11 nucleotides agree with TRBD2. CDR3 length: 18 residues. The J segment lost 0 bases and the V segment lost 4 bases, leaving 10 bases of the junction unmatched. CDR3 in amino acids: CASSSPPGLADHQETQYF. The CDR3 nucleotides are TGTGCCAGCAGTTCCCCGCCGGGACTAGCGGACCACCAAGAGACCCAGTACTTC.

This clonotype was seen a handful of times. This chain connects TRBV12-3 or TRBV12-4 to TRBJ1-5; the D is unclear. The germline V and J ends were trimmed by 6 bases and 4 bases, with 16 bases remaining between them. The CDR3 runs 15 residues. The CDR3 nucleotides read TGTGCCAGCAGCCCCACAGAAGCCACTAATCAGCCCCAGCATTTT. This gives the protein CASSPTEATNQPQHF.

V usage is TRBV7-9 and J usage is TRBJ1-2; D possibly corresponds to TRBD1 (6 bases). The V and J ends lost 1 base and 2 bases respectively, with 11 bases between them. Germline V gene lookup returns CDR1 SEHNR and CDR2 FQNEAQ (reference sequence). The length of the CDR3 is 15 residues. Here the CDR3 DNA reads TGTGCCAGCAGCTTAGGACAGGCCTTAAACTATGGCTACACCTTC. Amino acids: CASSLGQALNYGYTF.

The V call is TRBV27, the J call TRBJ2-7, with a weak D call TRBD2 (6 bases). V lost 8 bases and J 6 bases, leaving 14 bases between the germline ends. Germline CDR1 MNHEY, CDR2 SMNVEV (reference sequence). This CDR3 has 12 residues. CDR3 sequence reads: CASLRYGGEQYF. The CDR3 DNA sequence: TGTGCCAGCCTGAGATACGGGGGCGAGCAGTACTTC.

As to this clonotype: Without the conserved terminal phenylalanine or tryptophan, this CDR3 likely stems from a read error. The chain carries TRBV7-2 and TRBJ1-2; possibly TRBD1 for D (5 bases). The V end was cut by 0 bases, the J end by 6 bases, with 11 bases between. This CDR3 region has 14 residues. Germline assignment: CDR1 SGHTA and CDR2 FQGNSA. The CDR3 reads CASSLAGDSHGYTS. CDR3 coding DNA: TGTGCCAGCAGCTTAGCAGGGGATTCACATGGCTACACCTCC.

This clonotype was detected a few times. This sequence joins TRBV7-9 and TRBJ1-1; D gene unclear. The CDR3 is 15 amino acids. The V end was cut by 5 bases, the J end by 0 bases, with 13 bases between. CDR1 and CDR2 from the germline V gene are SEHNR and FQNEAQ (reference sequence). The CDR3 sequence: CASSPLAGLNTEAFF. Written as DNA, the CDR3 is TGTGCCAGCAGCCCCTTAGCGGGCCTGAACACTGAAGCTTTCTTT. Supplemented by reference TRBV7-9 and TRBJ1-1, the full variable domain reads DTGVSQNPRHKITKRGQNVTFRCDPISEHNRLYWYRQTLGQGPEFLTYFQNEAQLEKSRLLSDRFSAERPKGSFSTLEIQRTEQGDSAMYLCASSPLAGLNTEAFFGQGTRLTVV.

A note on this clonotype: A read error may be the cause here, since a much bigger clone is one base away. This rearrangement joins TRBV3-1 to TRBJ1-2; perhaps TRBD1 as D (6 bases). This CDR3 comprises 13 residues. CDR1 LGHDT and CDR2 YNNKEL come from the germline V gene (reference sequence). Trimming pared 4 bases from V and 3 bases from J, leaving 9 bases between. The CDR3 is CASSPTGYYGYTF. In DNA form, the CDR3 reads TGTGCCAGCAGCCCTACAGGGTACTATGGCTACACCTTC.

This clonotype was counted a few times. V gene TRBV7-9 combines with J gene TRBJ2-7; D call uncertain. The germline gives CDR1 SEHNR, CDR2 FQNEAQ (reference sequence). Between the trimmed V and J ends, which lost 2 bases and 6 bases, there was a span of 8 bases. This CDR3 region has 12 residues. In nucleotides, the CDR3 is TGTGCCAGCAGCTTAAAACGTGGCGAGCAGTACTTC. Its protein is CASSLKRGEQYF.

In this sample, this clonotype turned up a few times. The CDR3 is CASNYRYSNQPQHF. As DNA, the CDR3 is TGTGCCAGCAATTACAGATATAGCAATCAGCCCCAGCATTTT. The chain is built from TRBV12-3 or TRBV12-4 and TRBJ1-5; D remains ambiguous. The CDR3 has 14 amino acids. V gave up 7 bases and J gave up 0 bases, with 10 bases separating them.

This CDR3 reads CASSSSGTPVETQYF. In nucleotides, the CDR3 is TGTGCCAGCAGTTCCTCCGGGACACCGGTGGAGACCCAGTACTTC. The chain joins TRBV19 to TRBJ2-5; D is perhaps TRBD1 (6 bases). Germline V gene lookup returns CDR1 LNHDA and CDR2 SQIVND (reference sequence). Trimming removed 9 bases at V and 5 bases at J, with 22 bases between. The CDR3 consists of 15 residues.

This clonotype was seen only a few times. The chain recombines TRBV11-3 with TRBJ2-1; TRBD2 might be the D (7 bases). Germline loops: CDR1 SGHNT, CDR2 YENEEA. The CDR3 totals 15 residues. V lost 6 bases and J lost 6, with 18 bases in between. The CDR3 nucleotides read TGTGCCAGCAGTCTAGGGGGGCGGGAGCCCAATGAGCAGTTCTTC. It codes for CASSLGGREPNEQFF.

The chain combines TRBV7-6 with TRBJ2-5, with D uncertain. The CDR3 covers 14 residues. Trimming removed 5 bases from V and 2 bases from J, with 12 bases in between. Germline-derived CDR1 and CDR2 are SGHVS and FNYEAQ. The CDR3 DNA is TGTGCCAGCAGCCCACGGAATCTACAAGAGACCCAGTACTTC. This translates into CASSPRNLQETQYF. The entire variable domain, with the rest obtained from reference TRBV7-6 and TRBJ2-5, is as follows: GAGVSQSPRYKVTKRGQDVALRCDPISGHVSLYWYRQALGQGPEFLTYFNYEAQQDKSGLPNDRFSAERPEGSISTLTIQRTEQRDSAMYRCASSPRNLQETQYFGPGTRLLVL.

The chain uses TRBV7-2 and TRBJ2-3; D uncertain. Germline V gene lookup returns CDR1 SGHTA and CDR2 FQGNSA. This CDR3 has 17 amino acids. Trimming removed 1 base from V and 3 bases from J, with 17 bases in between. CDR3 sequence reads: CASSLVFWQSETDTQYF. The DNA of the CDR3 is TGTGCCAGCAGCTTAGTTTTCTGGCAGTCGGAGACAGATACGCAGTATTTT.

In its sample, this clonotype was seen a few times. The chain employs TRBV11-2 and TRBJ1-2; D call uncertain. The CDR3 extends over 14 amino acids. V was clipped by 2 bases and J by 5 bases, with 12 bases between them. Germline CDR1 SGHAT, CDR2 FQNNGV. The CDR3 spells CASSLYTNLYGYTF. Here the CDR3 DNA reads TGTGCCAGCAGCTTATATACAAATCTTTATGGCTACACCTTC.

The rearrangement uses TRBV27 and TRBJ2-7; 10 bases line up with TRBD2. The CDR3 has 13 amino acids. Per the germline V gene, CDR1 is MNHEY and CDR2 is SMNVEV (reference sequence). Unmatched junction bases numbered 3, after V lost 3 bases and J lost 7 bases. This chain's CDR3 is CASSFGLAEEQYF. CDR3 bases: TGTGCCAGCAGTTTCGGACTAGCGGAAGAGCAGTACTTC.

This clonotype occurred a few times. The rearrangement links TRBV7-2 to TRBJ2-1; possible D gene TRBD2, 5 bases. Germline V gene lookup returns CDR1 SGHTA and CDR2 FQGNSA. V lost 3 bases and J 4 bases, leaving 10 bases between the germline ends. This CDR3 has 14 amino acids. The CDR3 DNA follows: TGTGCCAGCAGCTTGACCCGAGGGTACAATGAGCAGTTCTTC. It specifies CASSLTRGYNEQFF.

This clonotype was observed a handful of times. This rearrangement joins TRBV5-6 to TRBJ2-4; D is undetermined. The CDR3 has 16 amino acids. The V gene lost 1 base and the J gene lost 0 bases, with 11 bases spanning the gap. The germline gives CDR1 SGHDT, CDR2 YYEEEE. The CDR3 bases are TGTGCCAGCAGCTTGTCTCGGGCTGGAGCCAAAAACATTCAGTACTTC. Protein: CASSLSRAGAKNIQYF.

There are a few counts of this clonotype. The V call is TRBV2, the J call TRBJ2-5; 9 bases match TRBD2. Trimming cost V 6 bases and J 3 bases; bases outside gene matches: 8. This CDR3 has 15 residues. From germline, CDR1 is SNHLY and CDR2 FYNNEI. The CDR3 DNA reads as TGTGCCAGCAGAAGCGGACTAGCGTGGGAAGAGACCCAGTACTTC. It translates to CASRSGLAWEETQYF. Full variable domain (rest looked up from reference TRBV2 and TRBJ2-5): EPEVTQTPSHQVTQMGQEVILRCVPISNHLYFYWYRQILGQKVEFLVSFYNNEISEKSEIFDDQFSVERPDGSNFTLKIRSTKLEDSAMYFCASRSGLAWEETQYFGPGTRLLVL.

The rearrangement uses TRBV7-2 and TRBJ2-7; the D call may be TRBD1 or TRBD2 (5 bases each). In germline, CDR1 is SGHTA, CDR2 FQGNSA. V lost 2 bases to trimming and J lost 5 bases, with 13 bases between them. The CDR3 extends over 14 amino acids. CDR3 region: CASSLMPGSNEQYF. The CDR3 DNA follows: TGTGCCAGCAGCTTAATGCCAGGGAGCAACGAGCAGTACTTC.

V is TRBV29-1 and J is TRBJ1-2, with D perhaps matching TRBD1 (5 bases). Germline assignment: CDR1 SQVTM and CDR2 ANQGSEA. Trimming cost V 3 bases and J 6 bases, with 8 bases left between them. CDR3 length equals 11 residues. CDR3 nucleotide sequence: TGCAGCGTTGAGGGACGGGATGGCTACACCTTC. Its translation is CSVEGRDGYTF.

This clonotype was counted many times. The chain carries TRBV7-9 and TRBJ2-5; 9 nucleotides align to TRBD1. The CDR3 runs to 13 residues. Germline-derived CDR1 and CDR2 are SEHNR and FQNEAQ (reference sequence). V lost 5 bases and J lost 4; bases outside the gene matches: 2. The CDR3 loop reads CASSGTGRETQYF. The CDR3 nucleotides read TGTGCCAGCAGCGGGACAGGGAGAGAGACCCAGTACTTC.

The chain couples TRBV2 to TRBJ1-2; D is possibly TRBD1 (6 bases). Germline V gene data show CDR1 as SNHLY and CDR2 as FYNNEI. V was pared by 6 bases and J by 0 bases, with 14 bases between. The CDR3 covers 15 residues. CDR3 residues: CASRKATGSNYGYTF. The CDR3 DNA sequence: TGTGCCAGCAGGAAGGCGACAGGCTCTAACTATGGCTACACCTTC.

This clonotype was observed a handful of times. The gene calls are TRBV6-5 and TRBJ1-1, with no clear D. The CDR3 totals 11 residues. The V end was cut by 5 bases, the J end by 3 bases, with 4 bases between. Germline V gene data show CDR1 as MNHEY and CDR2 as SVGAGI. CDR3 in amino acids: CASSQDTEAFF. The CDR3 DNA follows: TGTGCCAGCAGTCAGGACACTGAAGCTTTCTTT.

The chain has TRBV12-5 and TRBJ2-7; D unclear. CDR3 size: 12 residues. Germline V gene lookup returns CDR1 LGHNT and CDR2 FRNRAP. Trimming stripped 7 bases from V and 2 bases from J, with 9 bases between. As DNA, the CDR3 is TGTGCTAGTGCCCTGGCCGCCTACGAGCAGTACTTC. This codes for CASALAAYEQYF.